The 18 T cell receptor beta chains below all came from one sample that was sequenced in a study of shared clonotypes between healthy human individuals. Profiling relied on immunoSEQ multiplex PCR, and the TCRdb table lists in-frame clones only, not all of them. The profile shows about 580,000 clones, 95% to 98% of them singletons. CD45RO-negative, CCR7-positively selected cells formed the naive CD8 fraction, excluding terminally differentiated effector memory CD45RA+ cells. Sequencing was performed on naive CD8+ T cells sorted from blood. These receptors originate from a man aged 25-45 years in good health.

The CDR3 protein is CASSLYPTAEQYF. CDR3 DNA: TGTGCCAGCAGTTTATATCCCACGGCCGAGCAGTACTTC. The V call is TRBV27, the J call TRBJ2-7; no definite D call. The V end was cut by 1 base, the J end by 6 bases, with 10 bases between. The CDR3 extends over 13 amino acids. Per germline, CDR1 MNHEY and CDR2 SMNVEV (reference sequence).

CDR3 amino acids: CASSPTDRTGSYEQYF. The CDR3 nucleotides read TGTGCCAGCAGCCCCACGGATCGGACAGGGTCCTACGAGCAGTACTTC. This chain uses TRBV7-6 with TRBJ2-7, with 8 bases lining up with TRBD1. The V and J ends lost 5 bases and 1 base, in that order; junction bases with no gene match: 10. The CDR3 extends over 16 amino acids. Germline CDR1 and CDR2: SGHVS and FNYEAQ. Supplemented by reference TRBV7-6 and TRBJ2-7, the full variable domain reads GAGVSQSPRYKVTKRGQDVALRCDPISGHVSLYWYRQALGQGPEFLTYFNYEAQQDKSGLPNDRFSAERPEGSISTLTIQRTEQRDSAMYRCASSPTDRTGSYEQYFGPGTRLTVT.

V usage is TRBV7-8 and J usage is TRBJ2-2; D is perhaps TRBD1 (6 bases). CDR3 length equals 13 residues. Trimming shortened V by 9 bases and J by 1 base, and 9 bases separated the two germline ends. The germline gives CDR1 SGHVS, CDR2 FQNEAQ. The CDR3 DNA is TGTGCCAGGGGGGACAAGAACACCGGGGAGCTGTTTTTT. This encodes CARGDKNTGELFF.

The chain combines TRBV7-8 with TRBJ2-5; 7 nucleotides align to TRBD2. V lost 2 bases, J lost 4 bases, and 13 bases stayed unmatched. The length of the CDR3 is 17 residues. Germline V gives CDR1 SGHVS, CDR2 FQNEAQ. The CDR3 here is CASSLRPLAERGETQYF. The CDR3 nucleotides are TGTGCCAGCAGCTTACGGCCCCTAGCGGAGAGGGGAGAGACCCAGTACTTC. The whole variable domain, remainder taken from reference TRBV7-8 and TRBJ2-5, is GAGVSQSPRYKVAKRGQDVALRCDPISGHVSLFWYQQALGQGPEFLTYFQNEAQLDKSGLPSDRFFAERPEGSVSTLKIQRTQQEDSAVYLCASSLRPLAERGETQYFGPGTRLLVL.

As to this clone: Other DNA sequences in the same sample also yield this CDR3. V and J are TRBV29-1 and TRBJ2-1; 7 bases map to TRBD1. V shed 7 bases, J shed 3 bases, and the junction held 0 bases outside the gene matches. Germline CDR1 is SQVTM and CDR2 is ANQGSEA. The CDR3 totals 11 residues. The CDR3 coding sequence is TGCAGCGGGGACAGCTACAATGAGCAGTTCTTC. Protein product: CSGDSYNEQFF.

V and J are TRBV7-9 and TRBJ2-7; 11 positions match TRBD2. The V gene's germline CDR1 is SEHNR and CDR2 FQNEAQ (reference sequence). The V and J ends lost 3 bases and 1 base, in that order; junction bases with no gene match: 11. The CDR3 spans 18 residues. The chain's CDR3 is CASSFTRAGTSGSYEQYF. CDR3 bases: TGTGCCAGCAGCTTCACGAGAGCGGGGACTAGCGGATCCTACGAGCAGTACTTC.

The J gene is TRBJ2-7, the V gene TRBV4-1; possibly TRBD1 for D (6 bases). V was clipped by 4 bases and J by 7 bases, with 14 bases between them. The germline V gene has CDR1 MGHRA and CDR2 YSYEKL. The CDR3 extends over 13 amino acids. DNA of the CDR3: TGCGCCAGCAGCCCCGGGCAGGGGCAAGAGCAGTACTTC. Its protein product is CASSPGQGQEQYF.

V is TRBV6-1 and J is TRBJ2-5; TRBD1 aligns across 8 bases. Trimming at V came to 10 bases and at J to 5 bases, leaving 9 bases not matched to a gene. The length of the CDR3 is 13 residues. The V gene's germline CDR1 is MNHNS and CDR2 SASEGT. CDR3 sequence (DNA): TGTGCCAACGCCGGACAGGGCTTGGAGACCCAGTACTTC. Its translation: CANAGQGLETQYF.

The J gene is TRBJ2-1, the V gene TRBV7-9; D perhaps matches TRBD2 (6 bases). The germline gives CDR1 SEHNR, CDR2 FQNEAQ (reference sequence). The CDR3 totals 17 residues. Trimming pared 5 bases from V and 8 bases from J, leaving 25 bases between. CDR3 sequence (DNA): TGTGCCAGCAGCCTAATACAAAAATTAGCGGAGCGGTATGAGCAGTTCTTC. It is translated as CASSLIQKLAERYEQFF.

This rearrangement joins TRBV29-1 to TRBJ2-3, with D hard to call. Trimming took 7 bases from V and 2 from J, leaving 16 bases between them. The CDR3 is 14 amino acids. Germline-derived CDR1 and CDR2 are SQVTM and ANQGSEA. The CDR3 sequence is CSGMTPGSTDTQYF. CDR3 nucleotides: TGCAGCGGGATGACCCCAGGTTCCACAGATACGCAGTATTTT.

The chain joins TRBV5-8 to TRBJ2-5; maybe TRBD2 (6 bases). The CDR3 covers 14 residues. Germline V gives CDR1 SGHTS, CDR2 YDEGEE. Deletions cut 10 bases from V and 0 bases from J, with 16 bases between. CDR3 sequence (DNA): TGTGCCGAGGAGGGGATGGCGAACCAAGAGACCCAGTACTTC. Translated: CAEEGMANQETQYF.

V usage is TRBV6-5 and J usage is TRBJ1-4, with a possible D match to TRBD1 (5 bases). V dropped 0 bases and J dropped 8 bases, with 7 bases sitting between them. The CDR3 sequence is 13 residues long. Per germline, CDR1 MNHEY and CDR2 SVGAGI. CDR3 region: CASSYSGGEKLFF. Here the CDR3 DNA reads TGTGCCAGCAGTTACTCGGGGGGGGAAAAACTGTTTTTT.

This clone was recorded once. This chain's CDR3 is CASSPGFQETQYF. The CDR3 DNA is TGTGCCAGCTCTCCAGGGTTCCAAGAGACCCAGTACTTC. This rearrangement joins TRBV18 to TRBJ2-5, with TRBD1 as a possible D gene (5 bases). The CDR3 contains 13 residues. V was trimmed by 6 bases and J by 1 base, leaving 9 bases between them. Looked up from germline, CDR1 is KGHSH and CDR2 is LQKENI.

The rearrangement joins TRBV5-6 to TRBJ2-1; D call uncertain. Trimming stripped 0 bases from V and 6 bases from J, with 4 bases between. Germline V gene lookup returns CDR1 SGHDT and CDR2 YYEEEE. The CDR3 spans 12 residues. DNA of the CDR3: TGTGCCAGCAGCTTGGAAGTCAATGAGCAGTTCTTC. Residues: CASSLEVNEQFF.

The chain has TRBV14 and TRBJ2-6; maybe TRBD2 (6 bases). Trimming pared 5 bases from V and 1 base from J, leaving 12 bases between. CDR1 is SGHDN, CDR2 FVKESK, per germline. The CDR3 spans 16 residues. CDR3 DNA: TGTGCCAGCAGCAGTTTCGGGAGTTCTGGGGCCAACGTCCTGACTTTC. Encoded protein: CASSSFGSSGANVLTF.

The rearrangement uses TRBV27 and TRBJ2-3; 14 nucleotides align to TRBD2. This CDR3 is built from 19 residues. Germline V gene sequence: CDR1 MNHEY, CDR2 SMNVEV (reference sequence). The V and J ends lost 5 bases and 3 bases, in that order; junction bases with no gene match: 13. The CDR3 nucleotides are TGTGCCAGCAGTCCCTCGGGACTAGCGGGAGTTGAAAGAACAGATACGCAGTATTTT. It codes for CASSPSGLAGVERTDTQYF.

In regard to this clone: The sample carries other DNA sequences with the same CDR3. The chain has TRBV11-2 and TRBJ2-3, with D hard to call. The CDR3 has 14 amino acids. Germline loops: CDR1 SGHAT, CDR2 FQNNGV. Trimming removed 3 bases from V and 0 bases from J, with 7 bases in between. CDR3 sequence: CASSFWGSTDTQYF. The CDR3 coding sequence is TGTGCCAGCAGCTTTTGGGGAAGCACAGATACGCAGTATTTT.

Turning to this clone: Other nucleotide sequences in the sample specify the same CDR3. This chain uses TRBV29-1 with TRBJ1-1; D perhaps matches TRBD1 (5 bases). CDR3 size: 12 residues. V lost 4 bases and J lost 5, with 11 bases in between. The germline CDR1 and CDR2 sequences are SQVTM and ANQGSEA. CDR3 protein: CSVVAGRTEAFF. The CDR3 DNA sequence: TGCAGCGTTGTAGCAGGGAGGACTGAAGCTTTCTTT.